The T cell receptor beta chain under discussion was sequenced for a study of cytomegalovirus exposure and HLA in healthy donors. Findings and caveats of the study: Among TCR beta chains of equal frequency, HLA-associated ones were more clonally expanded in a later analysis. Altogether, 150 to 200 TCR beta chains were recorded as cytomegalovirus-associated. The Asian-associated ancestry cluster reportedly had fewer N-insertions than the approximately 690-donor mean in a later analysis. Links to common viral pathogens appeared, in a later analysis, for several of the most significant clusters.

Vbeta (60) and Jbeta (13) primers were used in the PCR. The repertoire was sequenced with immunoSEQ multiplex PCR; TCRdb's copy has only in-frame clones and lacks some. The table shows about 140,000 clones, with around four fifths occurring only once. Turning to this clone: Its specificity is unknown.

Germline CDR1 MNHNY, CDR2 SVGAGI (reference sequence). V lost 2 bases to trimming and J lost 8 bases; unmatched junction nucleotides: 7. The CDR3 is 15 residues long. The chain couples TRBV6-6 to TRBJ1-4, with TRBD1 matching 8 bases. Material for sequencing was PBMCs. This TCR was recovered from a female donor in good health and CMV-seronegative. The CDR3 region has the DNA TGTGCCAGCAGTTACCCCGGACAGGGTAAAGAAAAACTGTTTTTT. Translated: CASSYPGQGKEKLFF.